In its sample, the clone carrying this T cell receptor (beta chain) was seen a few times. Antigen unknown. The sample comes from a study of T cell repertoires in cytomegalovirus infection. Study details: Public TCR beta signatures provided an indication of both CMV infection and a matching HLA type.

The CDR3 is 12 residues long. V shed 2 bases and J shed 7 bases, with 8 bases lying between them. Germline values: CDR1 MNHEY, CDR2 SVGEGT. MiXCR, applied by TCRdb to the reads, yields one record per CDR3 protein. The sample includes fewer than 350,000 distinct CDR3 sequences, 17% of them seen just once. Findings and caveats of the study: Cumulative frequency of public TCR beta families picked out carriers of CMV plus the relevant HLA. HLA-C-restricted TCR beta clonotypes specific for CMV led the ex vivo response.

The V and J genes are TRBV6-2 or TRBV6-3 and TRBJ1-1, with D possibly TRBD1 on 5 matching bases. The clonotype originates from a human donor in good health (CMV status not recorded). Some clones in this sample may be carry-over from other donors' samples. The sequencing sample was made of PBMCs. CDR3 in amino acids: CASSYGGGEAFF. The CDR3 bases are TGTGCCAGCAGTTACGGGGGAGGTGAAGCTTTCTTT.